What follows are 9 T cell receptor beta chains derived from one specimen sequenced in a study of breast tumors, draining lymph nodes, adjacent tissues. Breast cancer patients provided tissue from their axillary draining lymph nodes. TCRdb passed the multiplex PCR reads through MiXCR, listing each CDR3 protein once. The profile shows roughly 120,000 distinct CDR3 sequences, 20% of them singletons. The sequencing input was axillary lymph node tissue. These receptors all come from a female donor with breast cancer. Some clones in this sample may be carry-over from other donors' samples.

The table lists this clonotype with many counts. The chain employs TRBV4-1 and TRBJ2-7, with 9 bases that match TRBD2. The CDR3 has 16 residues. The V gene's germline CDR1 is MGHRA and CDR2 YSYEKL. Trimming at V came to 1 base and at J to 2 bases, leaving 6 bases not matched to a gene. CDR3 amino acids: CASSQVPTSGTYEQYF. CDR3 nucleotide sequence: TGCGCCAGCAGCCAAGTCCCGACTAGCGGAACCTACGAGCAGTACTTC.

This clonotype occurred many times. This sequence joins TRBV10-1 and TRBJ2-3, with 9 bases that match TRBD2. In germline, CDR1 is WNHNN, CDR2 SYGVQD (reference sequence). The CDR3 spans 15 residues. V shed 0 bases, J shed 4 bases, and the junction held 2 bases outside the gene matches. In DNA form, the CDR3 reads TGCGCCAGCAGTGAGTCCGGCGGGGGGGCAGATACGCAGTATTTT. Residues: CASSESGGGADTQYF.

This clonotype has at least ten counts. The gene calls are TRBV6-5 and TRBJ2-7; 10 bases align to TRBD2. The V gene end was trimmed by 6 bases and the J gene end by 7 bases; junction bases not matched to a gene: 18. CDR3 length: 17 amino acids. Germline-derived CDR1 and CDR2 are MNHEY and SVGAGI. CDR3 region: CASSPTLPAGGLREQYF. CDR3 bases: TGTGCCAGCAGCCCTACCCTCCCAGCGGGAGGGCTCCGAGAGCAGTACTTC.

On this clonotype itself: This could be a read error, since a much larger clone is one nucleotide away. The chain recombines TRBV7-3 with TRBJ2-6; no definite D call. The germline V gene has CDR1 SGHTA and CDR2 FQGTGA. The CDR3 totals 18 residues. CDR3 sequence (DNA): TGTGCCAGCAGCATAACCGTTAAGCAAAGCTCTGGGGCCAACGTCCTGACTTTC. This codes for CASSITVKQSSGANVLTF.

The J gene is TRBJ1-2, the V gene TRBV6-5, with TRBD1 matching over 9 bases. Germline V gene lookup returns CDR1 MNHEY and CDR2 SVGAGI. The V and J ends lost 5 bases and 4 bases, in that order; junction bases with no gene match: 11. This CDR3 region has 16 residues. The CDR3 sequence: CASSPVSGTGSYGYTF. In DNA, the CDR3 is TGTGCCAGCAGTCCCGTGTCTGGGACAGGGAGCTATGGCTACACCTTC.

About this clonotype itself: A read error may be the cause here, since a much bigger clone is one base away. The CDR3 is CASGLYGGGYTF. CDR3 bases: TGTGCCAGCGGCTTATATGGGGGCGGCTACACCTTC. The chain employs TRBV5-6 and TRBJ1-2, with a possible D match to TRBD1 (6 bases). This CDR3 spans 12 amino acids. Germline V gives CDR1 SGHDT, CDR2 YYEEEE.

This clonotype was observed many times. The rearrangement joins TRBV2 to TRBJ2-7, with a weak D call TRBD2 (6 bases). The germline V gene encodes CDR1 SNHLY and CDR2 FYNNEI. This CDR3 is 14 amino acids long. V gave up 7 bases and J gave up 0 bases, with 13 bases separating them. CDR3: CASNLGGLSYEQYF. In DNA, the CDR3 is TGTGCCAGCAATTTGGGGGGACTCTCCTACGAGCAGTACTTC.

A note on this clonotype: No conserved phenylalanine or tryptophan is present at the end of the CDR3, so a read error is the likely explanation. This rearrangement joins TRBV18 to TRBJ2-1; possible D gene TRBD2, 5 bases. V was clipped by 5 bases and J by 0 bases, with 8 bases between them. Looked up from germline, CDR1 is KGHSH and CDR2 is LQKENI. The CDR3 runs to 14 residues. The CDR3 DNA sequence: TGTGCCAGCTCAAGGGCGGGCTCCTACAATGAGCAGTTCTCC. Protein: CASSRAGSYNEQFS.

This clonotype came up many times. This chain links TRBV6-1 with TRBJ2-1; TRBD1 matches at 10 bases. Trimming cost V 4 bases and J 6 bases; bases outside gene matches: 3. Germline V gene sequence: CDR1 MNHNS, CDR2 SASEGT. CDR3 length: 14 residues. The CDR3 region is CASSGTGGTNEQFF. CDR3 DNA: TGTGCCAGCAGTGGGACAGGGGGTACCAATGAGCAGTTCTTC.